These 20 T cell receptor beta chains share one sample of origin, sequenced in a study of OX40 agonist ivuxolimab in advanced cancers. Method: immunoSEQ multiplex PCR; TCRdb's copy keeps in-frame clones and lacks some. The table has about 38,000 clones, just under 85% seen once. Sequencing was performed on CD4+ or CD8+ T cells sorted from blood, taken in a trial of the OX40 agonist ivuxolimab. Receptors originate from an adult with an advanced solid tumor such as melanoma, head and neck, liver or kidney cancer.

The J gene is TRBJ2-3, the V gene TRBV2; D gene unclear. The CDR3 length is 12 residues. Per the germline V gene, CDR1 is SNHLY and CDR2 is FYNNEI. The germline V and J ends were trimmed by 4 bases and 7 bases, with 9 bases remaining between them. The CDR3 sequence: CASSGDLYTQYF. DNA of the CDR3: TGTGCCAGCAGTGGTGACTTATATACGCAGTATTTT. Full variable domain (missing parts from reference TRBV2 and TRBJ2-3): EPEVTQTPSHQVTQMGQEVILRCVPISNHLYFYWYRQILGQKVEFLVSFYNNEISEKSEIFDDQFSVERPDGSNFTLKIRSTKLEDSAMYFCASSGDLYTQYFGPGTRLTVL.

The chain uses TRBV7-9 and TRBJ2-1; D perhaps matches TRBD2 (6 bases). The CDR3 loop spans 14 amino acids. CDR1 and CDR2 from the germline V gene are SEHNR and FQNEAQ (reference sequence). V lost 5 bases, J lost 10 bases, and 18 bases lay in between. The chain's CDR3 is CASSPPAGRSEQFF. The CDR3 DNA reads TGTGCCAGCAGCCCCCCTGCGGGGAGATCAGAGCAGTTCTTC.

The chain joins TRBV7-9 to TRBJ2-7, with a tentative D call TRBD1 (7 bases). V dropped 0 bases and J dropped 5 bases, with 11 bases sitting between them. CDR1 and CDR2 (germline): SEHNR, FQNEAQ (reference sequence). CDR3 size: 14 residues. For the CDR3, the DNA is TGTGCCAGCAGCTTAGCGGTCAGGGGGGACGAGCAGTACTTC. Its translation is CASSLAVRGDEQYF.

V and J are TRBV18 and TRBJ1-1; D remains unclear. The CDR3 totals 14 residues. The V end was cut by 3 bases, the J end by 1 base, with 9 bases between. Germline values: CDR1 KGHSH, CDR2 LQKENI. CDR3 DNA sequence: TGTGCCAGCTCACCGAACCAGGCGAACACTGAAGCTTTCTTT. Translation gives CASSPNQANTEAFF. The full variable domain, rest sourced from reference TRBV18 and TRBJ1-1, is NAGVMQNPRHLVRRRGQEARLRCSPMKGHSHVYWYRQLPEEGLKFMVYLQKENIIDESGMPKERFSAEFPKEGPSILRIQQVVRGDSAAYFCASSPNQANTEAFFGQGTRLTVV.

V usage is TRBV10-1 and J usage is TRBJ2-5; D is ambiguous. V lost 0 bases to trimming and J lost 5 bases, with 4 bases between them. The CDR3 spans 12 residues. Germline loops: CDR1 WNHNN, CDR2 SYGVQD (reference sequence). The CDR3 spells CASSESLETQYF. The CDR3 nucleotides read TGCGCCAGCAGTGAGTCTCTGGAGACCCAGTACTTC.

The J gene is TRBJ2-3, the V gene TRBV9; 10 bases are shared with TRBD2. CDR1 SGDLS and CDR2 YYNGEE come from the germline V gene. Trimming at V came to 4 bases and at J to 4 bases, leaving 12 bases not matched to a gene. This CDR3 spans 17 amino acids. CDR3 loop: CASSPRWGAGGADTQYF. In nucleotides, the CDR3 is TGTGCCAGCAGCCCCCGTTGGGGAGCGGGGGGGGCAGATACGCAGTATTTT.

V is TRBV27 and J is TRBJ2-3; 10 nucleotides agree with TRBD2. The germline CDR1 and CDR2 sequences are MNHEY and SMNVEV (reference sequence). This CDR3 has 17 residues. The V and J ends lost 4 bases and 3 bases, in that order; junction bases with no gene match: 10. CDR3 sequence (DNA): TGTGCCAGCAGTTGGAGAAGCGGGAGGGCCAAGACAGATACGCAGTATTTT. It is translated as CASSWRSGRAKTDTQYF.

The table lists this clone with a count of one. This rearrangement joins TRBV19 to TRBJ1-1, with a weak D call TRBD1 (6 bases). V was pared by 6 bases and J by 4 bases, with 15 bases between. The germline V gene encodes CDR1 LNHDA and CDR2 SQIVND (reference sequence). The CDR3 totals 14 residues. The CDR3 sequence: CASSQQGWSTEAFF. DNA of the CDR3: TGTGCCAGTAGCCAACAGGGTTGGAGCACTGAAGCTTTCTTT.

The V gene is TRBV5-1, the J gene TRBJ1-1; D is uncertain. Trimming removed 3 bases from V and 1 base from J, with 10 bases in between. CDR3 length: 14 amino acids. Germline lookup yields CDR1 SGHRS and CDR2 YFSETQ. CDR3 in DNA: TGCGCCAGCAGCTCGTCGTTCACGAACACTGAAGCTTTCTTT. It is translated as CASSSSFTNTEAFF. Using reference TRBV5-1 and TRBJ1-1 for the parts outside the CDR3, the full variable domain is KAGVTQTPRYLIKTRGQQVTLSCSPISGHRSVSWYQQTPGQGLQFLFEYFSETQRNKGNFPGRFSGRQFSNSRSEMNVSTLELGDSALYLCASSSSFTNTEAFFGQGTRLTVV.

This clone was detected only a few times. The chain uses TRBV30 and TRBJ2-3; D possibly matches TRBD1 or TRBD2 (5 bases each). V dropped 2 bases and J dropped 4 bases, with 13 bases sitting between them. Germline CDR1 is GTSNPN and CDR2 is SVGIG (reference sequence). CDR3 size: 14 residues. The CDR3, as DNA: TGTGCCTGGAGTCATATTAGAGGGGCAGATACGCAGTATTTT. It codes for CAWSHIRGADTQYF.

The chain joins TRBV7-2 to TRBJ2-7; TRBD1 might be the D (5 bases). V gave up 1 base and J gave up 9 bases, with 10 bases separating them. Germline loops: CDR1 SGHTA, CDR2 FQGNSA. The CDR3 spans 12 residues. The CDR3 DNA reads TGTGCCAGCAGCTTAGAGCAAAGGGGGCAGTACTTC. Amino acid sequence: CASSLEQRGQYF. The variable domain in full, with the rest retrieved from reference TRBV7-2 and TRBJ2-7, is GAGVSQSPSNKVTEKGKDVELRCDPISGHTALYWYRQSLGQGLEFLIYFQGNSAPDKSGLPSDRFSAERTGGSVSTLTIQRTQQEDSAVYLCASSLEQRGQYFGPGTRLTVT.

The chain carries TRBV7-8 and TRBJ1-2; weak D call: TRBD1 (5 bases). The CDR3 loop spans 16 amino acids. CDR1 and CDR2 from the germline V gene are SGHVS and FQNEAQ. V was cut by 4 bases and J by 2 bases, with 17 bases left in between. This chain's CDR3 is CASSSTTGRGNYGYTF. The CDR3, as DNA: TGTGCCAGCAGCTCGACGACGGGGCGGGGAAACTATGGCTACACCTTC.

CDR3 nucleotide sequence: TGTGCCAGCAGCTTAGTTGAGGAGTGGGGCACAGATACGCAGTATTTT. Encoded protein: CASSLVEEWGTDTQYF. V usage is TRBV7-6 and J usage is TRBJ2-3, with D uncertain. The CDR3 sequence is 16 residues long. Trimming stripped 1 base from V and 1 base from J, with 12 bases between. Germline loops: CDR1 SGHVS, CDR2 FNYEAQ.

This clone occurred a few times. This chain connects TRBV2 to TRBJ2-1; perhaps TRBD1 as D (6 bases). With 4 bases removed from V and 6 bases from J, the gap between germline ends came to 10 bases. CDR3 length: 13 amino acids. Germline V lookup: CDR1 SNHLY, CDR2 FYNNEI. The CDR3 DNA is TGTGCCAGCAGTGTACAGGGCGGCAATGAGCAGTTCTTC. Translated: CASSVQGGNEQFF.

The chain couples TRBV9 to TRBJ1-6; 7 positions match TRBD1. Germline values: CDR1 SGDLS, CDR2 YYNGEE. This CDR3 region has 15 residues. The junction had 6 bases not matched to a gene; V was cut back by 2 bases and J by 7 bases. The CDR3 sequence: CASSVYGTANSPLHF. CDR3 DNA: TGTGCCAGCAGCGTTTACGGGACAGCGAATTCACCCCTCCACTTT.

The chain is built from TRBV5-4 and TRBJ2-7, with D perhaps matching TRBD1 (5 bases). The CDR3 spans 13 residues. V lost 4 bases and J 1 base, leaving 9 bases between the germline ends. Germline CDR1 is SGHNT and CDR2 is YYREEE (reference sequence). DNA for the CDR3: TGTGCCAGCAGCCTAGGGGTTTCCTACGAGCAGTACTTC. This gives the protein CASSLGVSYEQYF. The full variable domain, its missing parts supplied by reference TRBV5-4 and TRBJ2-7, is ETGVTQSPTHLIKTRGQQVTLRCSSQSGHNTVSWYQQALGQGPQFIFQYYREEENGRGNFPPRFSGLQFPNYSSELNVNALELDDSALYLCASSLGVSYEQYFGPGTRLTVT.

The chain combines TRBV19 with TRBJ1-5; no definite D call. Per the germline V gene, CDR1 is LNHDA and CDR2 is SQIVND (reference sequence). The CDR3 runs to 12 residues. V was clipped by 3 bases and J by 7 bases, with 7 bases between them. DNA of the CDR3: TGTGCCAGTAGTATCCCTAACCAGCCCCAGCATTTT. Protein sequence: CASSIPNQPQHF.

The chain joins TRBV30 to TRBJ1-4; weak D call: TRBD1 (5 bases). The CDR3 is 16 residues long. Trimming removed 1 base at V and 3 bases at J, with 15 bases between. Germline CDR1 GTSNPN, CDR2 SVGIG (reference sequence). The CDR3 protein is CAWSGPVIGANEKLFF. CDR3 nucleotides: TGTGCCTGGAGTGGACCAGTTATAGGGGCTAATGAAAAACTGTTTTTT. Together with reference TRBV30 and TRBJ1-4, the CDR3 gives the full variable domain: SQTIHQWPATLVQPVGSPLSLECTVEGTSNPNLYWYRQAAGRGLQLLFYSVGIGQISSEVPQNLSASRPQDRQFILSSKKLLLSDSGFYLCAWSGPVIGANEKLFFGSGTQLSVL.

This clone was counted once. The chain employs TRBV9 and TRBJ2-7, with 11 bases aligning to TRBD2. CDR3 length: 15 residues. Germline trimming cut 3 bases from V and 2 bases from J; bases unmatched to any gene: 4. Germline V CDR1 and CDR2: SGDLS, YYNGEE. The CDR3 DNA reads TGTGCCAGCAGCGAGGGACTAGCGGCCACCTACGAGCAGTACTTC. Protein: CASSEGLAATYEQYF.

The V and J genes are TRBV28 and TRBJ2-2; D might be TRBD1 (6 bases). Trimming took 6 bases from V and 1 from J, leaving 9 bases between them. Germline assignment: CDR1 MDHEN and CDR2 SYDVKM. The length of the CDR3 is 14 residues. CDR3 in DNA: TGTGCCAGCAGGTCGGGACAGAACACCGGGGAGCTGTTTTTT. Amino acids: CASRSGQNTGELFF.